What follows are 7 T cell receptor beta chains derived from one specimen sequenced in a study of blood T cell repertoires in COVID-19. Clones were read by immunoSEQ multiplex PCR, and TCRdb kept only the in-frame ones, dropping some. The sample holds about 670,000 clones; 80% to 90% are singletons and the top ten take over 0.2%. Input material: peripheral blood. These receptors were taken from a woman between 18 and 29 years old with acute or convalescent COVID-19.

The gene calls are TRBV18 and TRBJ2-7; tentative D call: TRBD2 (6 bases). V was cut by 3 bases and J by 4 bases, with 13 bases left in between. The germline CDR1 and CDR2 sequences are KGHSH and LQKENI. CDR3 length: 14 residues. The CDR3 nucleotides are TGTGCCAGCTCACCGTGGGGGGAAGCTTACGAGCAGTACTTC. As protein: CASSPWGEAYEQYF.

This clone turned up a few times. The gene calls are TRBV7-9 and TRBJ2-1, with D possibly matching TRBD2 (7 bases). Trimming removed 3 bases at V and 10 bases at J, with 16 bases between. The CDR3 loop spans 14 amino acids. Per germline, CDR1 SEHNR and CDR2 FQNEAQ (reference sequence). This chain's CDR3 is CASSFGGGLKEQFF. Here the CDR3 DNA reads TGTGCCAGCAGCTTTGGCGGGGGCCTAAAGGAGCAGTTCTTC.

The gene calls are TRBV10-2 and TRBJ1-2; D unclear. The germline CDR1 and CDR2 sequences are WSHSY and SAAADI. Trimming removed 3 bases at V and 3 bases at J, with 11 bases between. This CDR3 is 14 amino acids long. The CDR3 bases are TGCGCCAGCAGTGACGAGGATAGAGACTATGGCTACACCTTC. Residues: CASSDEDRDYGYTF.

The rearrangement uses TRBV7-7 and TRBJ2-5; possible D gene TRBD2, 5 bases. Trimming took off 3 bases at V and 5 bases at J, with 13 bases between the two ends. Looked up from germline, CDR1 is SSHAT and CDR2 is FNYEAQ (reference sequence). The CDR3 extends over 14 amino acids. CDR3 amino acids: CASSFPGLEETQYF. The CDR3 DNA reads as TGTGCCAGCAGCTTTCCGGGGTTAGAGGAGACCCAGTACTTC.

The chain uses TRBV6-5 and TRBJ2-5; 7 bases are a match to TRBD1. The CDR3 runs 15 residues. J gave up 0 bases and V 7 bases, and 8 bases lay outside the gene matches. CDR1 and CDR2 from the germline V gene are MNHEY and SVGAGI. In DNA, the CDR3 is TGTGCCAGCAACGGGGTAGGGGGCCACCAAGAGACCCAGTACTTC. This codes for CASNGVGGHQETQYF.

This clone was detected only once. This rearrangement joins TRBV13 to TRBJ1-5; unclear D gene. The CDR3 totals 15 residues. Germline V gene lookup returns CDR1 PRHDT and CDR2 FYEKMQ (reference sequence). V gave up 0 bases and J gave up 1 base, with 7 bases separating them. As DNA, the CDR3 is TGTGCCAGCAGCTTAGGGGCAAGAAGCAATCAGCCCCAGCATTTT. It specifies CASSLGARSNQPQHF.

Turning to this clone: Relative to the germline gene, one junction end is altered; a read error may explain this. The chain employs TRBV11-2 and TRBJ1-1; D unclear. Germline lookup yields CDR1 SGHAT and CDR2 FQNNGV. CDR3 size: 12 residues. This chain's CDR3 is CASSSQNSEAFF. The CDR3 bases are TGTGCCAGCAGCTCACAGAACTCTGAAGCTTTCTTT.